The present T cell receptor (beta chain) was sequenced within a study of immune evolution from preneoplasia to lung adenocarcinoma. In germline, CDR1 is GTSNPN, CDR2 SVGIG (reference sequence). Trimming cost V 4 bases and J 6 bases, with 11 bases left between them. CDR3 length: 12 residues. The method was immunoSEQ multiplex PCR; TCRdb's version includes in-frame clones alone and lacks a portion of them. The data show about 8,200 clones, 75% to 85% seen once. The J gene is TRBJ2-3, the V gene TRBV30; D is ambiguous. Sequenced input: FFPE adjacent normal lung tissue. This sequence originates from a person aged 60-80 years with lung adenocarcinoma. In DNA, the CDR3 is TGTGCCTGGACTCTCGGGTCCGATACGCAGTATTTT. Protein sequence: CAWTLGSDTQYF.